The clone carrying this T cell receptor (beta chain) was recorded once. The V gene's germline CDR1 is SGHVS and CDR2 FQNEAQ. The CDR3 length is 20 residues. V gave up 5 bases and J gave up 2 bases; unmatched junction bases: 19. The data were taken from a study of blood T cell repertoires in COVID-19. Study in general: Whether acute or convalescent, the COVID-19 samples came from the United States, Italy and Spain. PBMCs, B-cell-depleted T cells, or T cells were the source of the cDNA or gDNA that made up the material.

As originally analysed: Reference gene primer amplification gave nucleated cell count estimates. The table came from immunoSEQ multiplex PCR; TCRdb's copy has only in-frame clones and leaves some out. Clone size and V and J calls were adopted from that table, with D and trimming inferred from the DNA. The table records 9,500 to 11,000 clones, roughly 86% of them present only once. The V and J genes are TRBV7-8 and TRBJ2-7; 12 bases agree with TRBD2. This TCR came from a man in his forties or fifties with active COVID-19. Sequencing input: peripheral blood. The CDR3 region is CASSPVGWLAGGPSPYEQYF. The CDR3 DNA is TGTGCCAGCAGCCCCGTAGGTTGGCTAGCGGGAGGGCCGAGTCCCTACGAGCAGTACTTC.